Listed below are T cell receptor beta chains from one sample, sequenced in a study of blood T cell repertoires in COVID-19. The assay was immunoSEQ multiplex PCR, and TCRdb's table has in-frame clones only and misses some. The table shows more than 95,000 clones, with 87% occurring only once. Sequenced: peripheral blood. All receptors come from a man over 45 in a cohort sampled during active COVID-19. Each CDR3 is given without its conserved first and last residue. Fields, in order: V gene, J gene, CDR3 protein.

v_call: TRBV27
j_call: TRBJ2-5
cdr3_aa: ASSRGGRGETQY

v_call: TRBV5-4
j_call: TRBJ1-2
cdr3_aa: ASSLEGALYGYT

v_call: TRBV6-2/TRBV6-3
j_call: TRBJ1-1
cdr3_aa: ASSFSDRNTEAF

v_call: TRBV5-1
j_call: TRBJ2-5
cdr3_aa: ASSLETSGRETQY

v_call: TRBV5-6
j_call: TRBJ2-1
cdr3_aa: ASSFQGLASSEQF

v_call: TRBV6-5
j_call: TRBJ2-3
cdr3_aa: ASRSIAGPDTQY

v_call: TRBV7-9
j_call: TRBJ1-2
cdr3_aa: ASSPGTGLAYGYT

v_call: TRBV19
j_call: TRBJ2-3
cdr3_aa: ASRQSGDTQY

v_call: TRBV20-1
j_call: TRBJ2-5
cdr3_aa: SAYRETQY

v_call: TRBV10-3
j_call: TRBJ2-7
cdr3_aa: AISPGQGFYEQY

v_call: TRBV7-2
j_call: TRBJ1-6
cdr3_aa: ASSLAGTGLYSPLH

v_call: TRBV6-5
j_call: TRBJ1-1
cdr3_aa: ASSYLSVTLNTEAF

v_call: TRBV11-2
j_call: TRBJ2-1
cdr3_aa: ASSFSGRGLYNEQF

v_call: TRBV20-1
j_call: TRBJ2-5
cdr3_aa: SAGDVAREGETQY

v_call: TRBV24-1
j_call: TRBJ2-1
cdr3_aa: ATQGHNEQF

v_call: TRBV5-1
j_call: TRBJ1-1
cdr3_aa: ASSAGQVNTEAF

v_call: TRBV19
j_call: TRBJ1-2
cdr3_aa: ASNSGLGGYT

v_call: TRBV4-3
j_call: TRBJ1-1
cdr3_aa: ASSQIWLGQRGVVAMNTEAF

v_call: TRBV3-1/TRBV3-2
j_call: TRBJ2-5
cdr3_aa: ASSQEGGRETQY

v_call: TRBV4-3
j_call: TRBJ2-2
cdr3_aa: ASSQDGGRDTGELF

v_call: TRBV9
j_call: TRBJ2-5
cdr3_aa: ASSVGTRPGETQY

v_call: TRBV6-6
j_call: TRBJ1-2
cdr3_aa: ASSYSQAYGYT

v_call: TRBV7-9
j_call: TRBJ1-2
cdr3_aa: ASSPNPGGFGGYT

v_call: TRBV19
j_call: TRBJ1-4
cdr3_aa: ASRLGTGYEKLF

v_call: TRBV29-1
j_call: TRBJ2-1
cdr3_aa: SVEARGSYNEQF

v_call: TRBV20-1
j_call: TRBJ2-7
cdr3_aa: SASYGHEQY

v_call: TRBV6-4
j_call: TRBJ1-2
cdr3_aa: ASSPTSQGDPRYGYT